This T cell receptor beta chain was retrieved from a study of T cell responses to AZD1222 COVID-19 vaccine. Study-wide results and caveats: Two AZD1222 administrations were followed by greater Spike-specific TCR breadth and depth. Clonal diversity was possibly underestimated; the donors were predominantly white British and more often female. Repertoires in all cases were sampled only once the peak T cell response had passed. Variant regions that are unmutated are reportedly the target of nearly half of spike-specific TCRs.

The length of the CDR3 is 13 residues. V gave up 3 bases and J gave up 5 bases, with 12 bases separating them. Germline V gene sequence: CDR1 SGHNT, CDR2 YYREEE (reference sequence). On this clone itself: What it recognizes is unknown.

Sequenced by immunoSEQ multiplex PCR; TCRdb stores in-frame clones only, minus some. The sample gives some 280,000 clones, approximately 94% of which show up once; less than 0.65% is in the top ten. The sequence derives from an adult who received the AZD1222 COVID-19 vaccine. Sequenced here: peripheral blood, sampled 28 days after the second AZD1222 dose. The genes are TRBV5-4 and TRBJ2-7; no clear D. CDR3 DNA: TGTGCCAGCAGCTCACCCTATGGGGACGAGCAGTACTTC. Its protein is CASSSPYGDEQYF.